This T cell receptor beta chain was obtained from a study of shared clonotypes between healthy human individuals. CD45RO-negative CD8 cells positively selected for CCR7 made up the naive population, which excluded terminally differentiated effector memory CD45RA+ cells. The germline V gene has CDR1 MNHEY and CDR2 SMNVEV (reference sequence). CDR3 length: 14 residues. V was pared by 6 bases and J by 4 bases, with 13 bases between. Measured with immunoSEQ multiplex PCR; TCRdb has only the in-frame clones, and not every one. The profile shows approximately 1.9 million clones, around 95% of them singletons. The count of this clone is one.

The chain uses TRBV27 and TRBJ1-3, with D perhaps TRBD1 (5 bases). The sample was naive CD8+ T cells from PBMCs. The clonotype comes from a man between 18 and 35 years old in good health. Some clones in this sample may be carry-over from other donors' samples. For the CDR3, the DNA is TGTGCCAGCAGGAGGGGTGTGGGAGGAAACACCATATATTTT. Its protein is CASRRGVGGNTIYF.